The 20 T cell receptor beta chains presented below share a single source sample, sequenced in a study of human T cells and chemical hapten exposure. Time point meaning: healthy volunteer bleed at 6 weeks. RNA extraction used unfractionated whole blood as the source of total RNA. TCRdb ran MiXCR on the RACE reads and lists one entry per CDR3 protein. The sample includes under 90,000 distinct CDR3 sequences, approximately 8.6% of them seen just once. Sequencing was performed on whole blood. Every receptor here comes from a male donor in good health. Some clones in this sample may be carry-over from other donors' samples.

This clonotype was found a few times. The chain links TRBV20-1 to TRBJ2-6; D may be TRBD2 (5 bases). V lost 6 bases and J 0 bases, leaving 18 bases between the germline ends. Germline V lookup: CDR1 DFQATT, CDR2 SNEGSKA (reference sequence). This CDR3 is built from 17 residues. This chain's CDR3 is CSASGLYTRSGANVLTF. The CDR3 DNA sequence: TGCAGTGCGAGCGGCCTTTATACCCGCTCTGGGGCCAACGTCCTGACTTTC.

This clonotype came up a few times. The chain links TRBV30 to TRBJ1-2; D call uncertain. This CDR3 spans 13 amino acids. Germline CDR1 is GTSNPN and CDR2 is SVGIG (reference sequence). V lost 4 bases and J 2 bases, leaving 11 bases between the germline ends. The CDR3 DNA reads TGTGCCTGGATAACGTCTTACAACTATGGCTACACCTTC. Its protein is CAWITSYNYGYTF.

This clonotype was detected a few times. An end of the junction does not agree with germline; a read error may underlie this. The rearrangement uses TRBV15 and TRBJ2-1; D gene uncertain. The CDR3 consists of 13 residues. Germline-derived CDR1 and CDR2 are LNHNV and YYDKDF (reference sequence). CDR3 in amino acids: CATSGELGNEQFF. The CDR3 bases are TGTGCCACCAGCGGAGAGTTGGGCAATGAGCAGTTCTTC.

This clonotype was counted only a few times. V and J are TRBV5-1 and TRBJ1-1, with TRBD1 as a possible D gene (5 bases). The CDR3 is 14 amino acids. V lost 0 bases and J lost 5, with 11 bases in between. The germline CDR1 and CDR2 sequences are SGHRS and YFSETQ. The CDR3 nucleotides are TGCGCCAGCAGCTTGGCCGTCGGGGGAACTGAAGCTTTCTTT. Its translation: CASSLAVGGTEAFF.

This clonotype has a handful of counts. This chain uses TRBV29-1 with TRBJ1-1; D gene unclear. This CDR3 spans 14 amino acids. V lost 7 bases, J lost 0 bases, and 15 bases lay in between. CDR1 and CDR2 from the germline V gene are SQVTM and ANQGSEA. CDR3 loop: CSAGLRLMNTEAFF. The CDR3 DNA reads as TGCAGCGCCGGGCTCAGGTTAATGAACACTGAAGCTTTCTTT.

The chain carries TRBV6-6 and TRBJ1-5, with 7 nucleotides matching TRBD1. The CDR3 runs 14 residues. V lost 9 bases to trimming and J lost 4 bases; unmatched junction nucleotides: 9. Germline CDR1 is MNHNY and CDR2 is SVGAGI (reference sequence). The CDR3 sequence is CASTSTGYNQPQHF. CDR3 nucleotide sequence: TGTGCCAGTACATCGACAGGGTATAATCAGCCCCAGCATTTT.

This clonotype was recorded many times. V gene TRBV4-2 combines with J gene TRBJ1-5; D unresolved. Looked up from germline, CDR1 is LGHNA and CDR2 is YNFKEQ. The CDR3 contains 18 residues. Trimming pared 0 bases from V and 0 bases from J, leaving 15 bases between. This chain's CDR3 is CASSQDGRSDFSNQPQHF. The CDR3 bases are TGTGCCAGCAGCCAAGATGGGAGGTCGGACTTTAGCAATCAGCCCCAGCATTTT.

The chain couples TRBV7-2 to TRBJ2-6, with TRBD1 identical over 12 bases. V was clipped by 3 bases and J by 1 base; unmatched bases: 4. The germline gives CDR1 SGHTA, CDR2 FQGNSA. This CDR3 comprises 18 residues. The CDR3 sequence is CASSFQGQGASGANVLTF. In DNA, the CDR3 is TGTGCCAGCAGCTTTCAGGGACAGGGGGCATCTGGGGCCAACGTCCTGACTTTC.

In this sample, this clonotype turned up a few times. In DNA, the CDR3 is TGTGCCAGCAAGATCCCGGGGGGAGAGACCCAGTACTTC. The encoded protein is CASKIPGGETQYF. This chain joins TRBV6-5 and TRBJ2-5; 7 nucleotides line up with TRBD2. The V gene's germline CDR1 is MNHEY and CDR2 SVGAGI. The CDR3 totals 13 residues. With V trimmed by 7 bases and J by 4 bases, 6 bases remained unmatched.

The chain combines TRBV20-1 with TRBJ2-5; 7 nucleotides line up with TRBD2. In germline, CDR1 is DFQATT, CDR2 SNEGSKA (reference sequence). The CDR3 loop spans 14 amino acids. V dropped 3 bases and J dropped 1; count of bases not matched to a gene: 5. The CDR3 DNA follows: TGCAGTGCTAGGGGTCTAGCGGCCCAAGAGACCCAGTACTTC. This encodes CSARGLAAQETQYF.

The chain combines TRBV27 with TRBJ1-1; D unclear. The germline gives CDR1 MNHEY, CDR2 SMNVEV (reference sequence). The CDR3 consists of 13 residues. The V end lost 4 bases, the J end lost 3 bases, and 9 bases lay between the germline ends. The CDR3 is CASSYQIHTEAFF. The CDR3 nucleotides are TGTGCCAGCAGTTACCAGATTCACACTGAAGCTTTCTTT.

The chain joins TRBV10-3 to TRBJ1-3, with 8 bases identical to TRBD1. CDR1 and CDR2 from the germline V gene are ENHRY and SYGVKD. After removal of 0 bases from V and 0 bases from J, the junction contained 10 bases not matched to a gene. This CDR3 has 19 residues. The CDR3 nucleotides read TGTGCCATCAGTGAGTCGTGGACAGGGTTGACAAGCTCTGGAAACACCATATATTTT. Translation gives CAISESWTGLTSSGNTIYF.

This clonotype was observed a few times. The chain has TRBV7-6 and TRBJ1-1, with D unresolved. Trimming removed 2 bases from V and 7 bases from J, with 14 bases in between. The CDR3 is made up of 14 amino acids. Germline V gene lookup returns CDR1 SGHVS and CDR2 FNYEAQ. The CDR3 here is CASSLNRGGNEAFF. In nucleotides, the CDR3 is TGTGCCAGCAGCTTAAATCGGGGTGGGAATGAAGCTTTCTTT.

Only a few counts were recorded for this clonotype. The chain is built from TRBV27 and TRBJ2-7; possibly TRBD1 or TRBD2 for D (5 bases each). Germline V gene lookup returns CDR1 MNHEY and CDR2 SMNVEV (reference sequence). This CDR3 is built from 13 residues. V lost 3 bases and J lost 0, with 6 bases in between. The CDR3 reads CASSFGGSYEQYF. DNA for the CDR3: TGTGCCAGCAGTTTTGGGGGCTCCTACGAGCAGTACTTC.

This chain uses TRBV2 with TRBJ1-4; no clear D. Trimming removed 2 bases from V and 5 bases from J, with 12 bases in between. The V gene's germline CDR1 is SNHLY and CDR2 FYNNEI. This CDR3 comprises 15 residues. The CDR3 region is CASSESGTYNEKLFF. CDR3 DNA sequence: TGTGCCAGCAGTGAAAGCGGCACCTACAATGAAAAACTGTTTTTT.

The chain carries TRBV19 and TRBJ1-5, with TRBD1 identical over 9 bases. Germline V CDR1 and CDR2: LNHDA, SQIVND (reference sequence). J gave up 7 bases and V 6 bases, and 10 bases lay outside the gene matches. CDR3 length equals 15 residues. The CDR3 loop reads CASSRAGQGRQPQHF. The DNA of the CDR3 is TGTGCCAGTAGCCGAGCGGGACAGGGAAGACAGCCCCAGCATTTT.

This clonotype has a count of ten or more. V gene TRBV4-2 combines with J gene TRBJ2-3; 10 bases fit TRBD2. The CDR3 contains 21 residues. Per germline, CDR1 LGHNA and CDR2 YNFKEQ. The J segment lost 4 bases and the V segment lost 5 bases, leaving 24 bases of the junction unmatched. CDR3 protein: CASSTKPLSGTSDGVADTQYF. CDR3 in DNA: TGTGCCAGCAGCACCAAACCTCTTTCAGGGACTAGCGATGGGGTGGCAGATACGCAGTATTTT.

Written as DNA, the CDR3 is TGTGCCAGCAGCCCTTCCGGGGGGGGAGATACGCAGTATTTT. As protein: CASSPSGGGDTQYF. The rearrangement links TRBV12-3 or TRBV12-4 to TRBJ2-3, with 8 bases identical to TRBD2. The V gene end was trimmed by 6 bases and the J gene end by 5 bases; junction bases not matched to a gene: 7. The CDR3 is 14 amino acids.

This chain connects TRBV6-2 or TRBV6-3 to TRBJ2-5; D perhaps matches TRBD2 (5 bases). This CDR3 has 14 residues. The germline V and J ends were trimmed by 5 bases and 4 bases, with 14 bases remaining between them. Germline CDR1 and CDR2: MNHEY and SVGEGT. CDR3 amino acids: CASSNLGRGETQYF. In DNA, the CDR3 is TGTGCCAGCAGTAACCTGGGCCGGGGAGAGACCCAGTACTTC.

This clonotype was observed many times. The chain carries TRBV6-6 and TRBJ1-5, with D perhaps TRBD1 (6 bases). V lost 2 bases, J lost 7 bases, and 12 bases lay in between. Germline values: CDR1 MNHNY, CDR2 SVGAGI (reference sequence). The CDR3 extends over 14 amino acids. This CDR3 reads CASSYGGGRQPQHF. CDR3 bases: TGTGCCAGCAGTTACGGTGGGGGCCGACAGCCCCAGCATTTT.